Presented here are 25 T cell receptor beta chains from one specimen sequenced in a study of T cell responses to AZD1222 COVID-19 vaccine. Sequenced by immunoSEQ multiplex PCR; TCRdb stores in-frame clones only, minus some. Of some 50,000 clones listed, around four fifths are singletons. This sample comprised peripheral blood, obtained on day 0 of MenACWY control vaccination. The receptors stem from an adult in good health.

This clone was picked up a small number of times. The rearrangement uses TRBV19 and TRBJ2-7; 8 nucleotides line up with TRBD2. The length of the CDR3 is 14 residues. CDR1 LNHDA and CDR2 SQIVND come from the germline V gene (reference sequence). The trim removed 3 bases at V and 7 bases at J, leaving 8 bases unmatched. The CDR3 DNA follows: TGTGCCAGTAGTATTTCGGGACTAGGGAGGGAGCAGTACTTC. This encodes CASSISGLGREQYF. The full variable domain, with the rest looked up from reference TRBV19 and TRBJ2-7, is DGGITQSPKYLFRKEGQNVTLSCEQNLNHDAMYWYRQDPGQGLRLIYYSQIVNDFQKGDIAEGYSVSREKKESFPLTVTSAQKNPTAFYLCASSISGLGREQYFGPGTRLTVT.

This clone has only a few counts. V and J are TRBV3-1 (or the pseudogene TRBV3-2) and TRBJ1-2; D is perhaps TRBD1 (5 bases). Germline V gives CDR1 LGHDT, CDR2 YNNKEL (reference sequence). The CDR3 length is 13 residues. The V gene lost 3 bases and the J gene lost 4 bases, with 9 bases spanning the gap. CDR3 DNA: TGTGCCAGCAGCCACGGGACTTCCTATGGCTACACCTTC. It codes for CASSHGTSYGYTF.

This clone was seen a handful of times. The chain joins TRBV2 to TRBJ2-1, with D unclear. V lost 1 base and J lost 8, with 12 bases in between. CDR1 is SNHLY and CDR2 is FYNNEI in the germline V gene. The length of the CDR3 is 14 residues. Here the CDR3 reads CASSEELVGDEQFF. CDR3 in DNA: TGTGCCAGCAGTGAAGAGCTAGTGGGCGATGAGCAGTTCTTC. Using reference TRBV2 and TRBJ2-1 for the parts outside the CDR3, the full variable domain is EPEVTQTPSHQVTQMGQEVILRCVPISNHLYFYWYRQILGQKVEFLVSFYNNEISEKSEIFDDQFSVERPDGSNFTLKIRSTKLEDSAMYFCASSEELVGDEQFFGPGTRLTVL.

The CDR3 region has the DNA TGTGCCAGCAGTTTAGAGGTTCAGCCCCAGCATTTT. Amino acid sequence: CASSLEVQPQHF. The chain recombines TRBV12-3 or TRBV12-4 with TRBJ1-5; the D is unclear. The CDR3 runs 12 residues. Between the trimmed V and J ends, which lost 1 base and 6 bases, there was a span of 4 bases.

The chain couples TRBV2 to TRBJ1-2; D is ambiguous. The CDR3 loop spans 14 amino acids. Trimming cost V 3 bases and J 2 bases, with 10 bases left between them. Germline V gene data show CDR1 as SNHLY and CDR2 as FYNNEI. CDR3 sequence: CASSEIQENYGYTF. For the CDR3, the DNA is TGTGCCAGCAGTGAGATCCAGGAGAACTATGGCTACACCTTC.

This sequence joins TRBV21-1 and TRBJ1-2; the DNA was not used to check the table's D call, TRBD1. TRBV21-1 is labeled a pseudogene. This CDR3 is built from 21 residues. The CDR3 bases are TGTGCCAGCAGGTTAGACAGGGGACCAAGGCCCCCCTCCGGGGCCCGGAATGGCTACACCTTC. Translated: CASRLDRGPRPPSGARNGYTF.

This chain joins TRBV2 and TRBJ2-7; D might be TRBD1 or TRBD2, each matching 6 bases. Germline V gives CDR1 SNHLY, CDR2 FYNNEI. This CDR3 has 12 amino acids. The germline V and J ends were trimmed by 7 bases and 6 bases, with 13 bases remaining between them. CDR3 in DNA: TGTGCCAGCAACCCGACGGGGGCCGAGCAGTACTTC. Translated: CASNPTGAEQYF.

The rearrangement uses TRBV7-3 and TRBJ1-1, with no clear D. The CDR3 runs to 14 residues. Germline V gene sequence: CDR1 SGHTA, CDR2 FQGTGA. Trimming took 7 bases from V and 5 from J, leaving 17 bases between them. CDR3 nucleotide sequence: TGTGCCAGCACCCCGCGGTCGGAGTGGACTGAAGCTTTCTTT. Its protein product is CASTPRSEWTEAFF.

This rearrangement joins TRBV18 to TRBJ2-7; no firm D call. The length of the CDR3 is 13 residues. The germline V gene has CDR1 KGHSH and CDR2 LQKENI. V lost 1 base and J 3 bases, leaving 7 bases between the germline ends. The CDR3 DNA sequence: TGTGCCAGCTCACCACGTGCAGGCTACGAGCAGTACTTC. This translates into CASSPRAGYEQYF.

This chain connects TRBV14 to TRBJ1-4; TRBD1 aligns across 11 bases. Looked up from germline, CDR1 is SGHDN and CDR2 is FVKESK. This CDR3 has 15 amino acids. J lost 8 bases, V lost 4 bases, and 6 bases had no gene match. CDR3 sequence (DNA): TGTGCCAGCAGCCTCCGGACAGGGGGCGCGGAAAAACTGTTTTTT. This translates into CASSLRTGGAEKLFF.

V is TRBV15 and J is TRBJ2-7; the match to TRBD1 covers 11 bases. Trimming removed 8 bases from V and 6 bases from J; junction bases left unmatched: 6. The CDR3 covers 13 residues. Germline CDR1 reads LNHNV; CDR2 reads YYDKDF (reference sequence). CDR3 DNA: TGTGCCACCTCCAGGGACAGGGGGTTCGAGCAGTACGTC. Its protein is CATSRDRGFEQYV.

This sequence joins TRBV5-5 and TRBJ2-7, with D uncertain. Trimming pared 1 base from V and 2 bases from J, leaving 7 bases between. The germline V gene encodes CDR1 SGHKS and CDR2 YYEKEE (reference sequence). The length of the CDR3 is 13 residues. The CDR3: CASSLTAAYEQYV. DNA of the CDR3: TGTGCCAGCAGCTTGACAGCTGCCTACGAGCAGTACGTC.

V is TRBV18 and J is TRBJ1-5; a weak D match, TRBD1 (6 bases). Between the trimmed V and J ends, which lost 6 bases and 4 bases, there was a span of 13 bases. In germline, CDR1 is KGHSH, CDR2 LQKENI. There are 14 residues in the CDR3. CDR3 loop: CASSSSGQNQPQHF. CDR3 DNA sequence: TGTGCCAGCTCCTCTTCCGGACAGAATCAGCCCCAGCATTTT.

The chain uses TRBV19 and TRBJ2-3; no clear D. The V gene lost 4 bases and the J gene lost 0 bases, with 8 bases spanning the gap. CDR3 length: 14 amino acids. In germline, CDR1 is LNHDA, CDR2 SQIVND (reference sequence). Here the CDR3 DNA reads TGTGCCAGTAGTACTAGGTTTAGCACAGATACGCAGTATTTT. This sequence encodes CASSTRFSTDTQYF.

This clone was seen only a few times. Other DNA sequences in the same sample also yield this CDR3. V and J are TRBV19 and TRBJ1-3, with a possible D match to TRBD1 (6 bases). Trimming removed 6 bases from V and 0 bases from J, with 12 bases in between. The CDR3 has 15 residues. The germline V gene has CDR1 LNHDA and CDR2 SQIVND (reference sequence). CDR3 loop: CASSTTGLSGNTIYF. CDR3 coding DNA: TGTGCCAGTAGCACGACAGGCCTCTCTGGAAACACCATATATTTT.

The chain employs TRBV19 and TRBJ1-3; TRBD1 is a possible D gene (6 bases). V gave up 10 bases and J gave up 4 bases, with 17 bases separating them. Germline V lookup: CDR1 LNHDA, CDR2 SQIVND (reference sequence). This CDR3 region has 14 residues. CDR3 DNA sequence: TGTGCCACCGAGCGGGGGGCAAGCGGAAACACCATATATTTT. Amino acids: CATERGASGNTIYF.

This sequence joins TRBV15 and TRBJ2-1; no clear D. From germline, CDR1 is LNHNV and CDR2 YYDKDF (reference sequence). V was trimmed by 1 base and J by 9 bases, leaving 10 bases between them. The CDR3 length is 13 residues. As DNA, the CDR3 is TGTGCCACCAGCAGAGTCGAAGGGCGTGAGCAGTTCTTC. Protein: CATSRVEGREQFF.

The chain carries TRBV5-6 and TRBJ2-3; D unresolved. Between the trimmed V and J ends, which lost 0 bases and 2 bases, there was a span of 10 bases. The CDR3 loop spans 15 amino acids. Germline-derived CDR1 and CDR2 are SGHDT and YYEEEE. CDR3 bases: TGTGCCAGCAGCTTGGGGGAAAACCCCACAGATACGCAGTATTTT. Encoded protein: CASSLGENPTDTQYF.

The rearrangement links TRBV5-6 to TRBJ2-7; the D call may be TRBD1 or TRBD2 (7 bases each). CDR1 and CDR2 (germline): SGHDT, YYEEEE. The CDR3 runs to 14 residues. V lost 2 bases, J lost 3 bases, and 12 bases lay in between. CDR3 sequence: CASSLAGQFYEQYF. The CDR3 DNA reads TGTGCCAGCAGCTTAGCGGGACAGTTCTACGAGCAGTACTTC.

The rearrangement uses TRBV5-1 and TRBJ2-1; TRBD1 is a possible D gene (6 bases). V was pared by 4 bases and J by 6 bases, with 17 bases between. CDR1 and CDR2 (germline): SGHRS, YFSETQ. This CDR3 has 15 residues. CDR3 residues: CASSPHLDSANEQFF. CDR3 DNA: TGCGCCAGCAGCCCCCACCTGGACAGTGCCAATGAGCAGTTCTTC. Full variable domain (rest looked up from reference TRBV5-1 and TRBJ2-1): KAGVTQTPRYLIKTRGQQVTLSCSPISGHRSVSWYQQTPGQGLQFLFEYFSETQRNKGNFPGRFSGRQFSNSRSEMNVSTLELGDSALYLCASSPHLDSANEQFFGPGTRLTVL.

The V and J genes are TRBV7-9 and TRBJ1-1, with D perhaps matching TRBD1 (5 bases). CDR1 is SEHNR and CDR2 is FQNEAQ in the germline V gene (reference sequence). The CDR3 spans 14 residues. V was clipped by 6 bases and J by 4 bases, with 15 bases between them. CDR3 loop: CASRWEGMGTEAFF. As DNA, the CDR3 is TGTGCCAGCAGATGGGAGGGGATGGGCACTGAAGCTTTCTTT.

The chain uses TRBV30 and TRBJ1-5; D not resolved. This CDR3 has 15 amino acids. V lost 3 bases and J lost 3, with 15 bases in between. The germline CDR1 and CDR2 sequences are GTSNPN and SVGIG (reference sequence). The CDR3 sequence: CAWRGKEMPNQPQHF. The CDR3, as DNA: TGTGCCTGGAGAGGCAAAGAGATGCCCAATCAGCCCCAGCATTTT.

The chain employs TRBV4-2 and TRBJ1-1; 8 nucleotides agree with TRBD1. V trimming: 1 base; J trimming: 5 bases; junction bases outside the gene matches: 15. The germline V gene encodes CDR1 LGHNA and CDR2 YNFKEQ. The CDR3 runs to 18 residues. CDR3: CASSQGIPGGLSITEAFF. The CDR3 DNA sequence: TGTGCCAGCAGCCAAGGGATCCCAGGGGGCCTTAGTATTACTGAAGCTTTCTTT.

The CDR3 protein is CASLDRSASNYGYTF. DNA of the CDR3: TGTGCCAGCTTAGACAGGAGTGCATCTAACTATGGCTACACCTTC. This chain links TRBV18 with TRBJ1-2; D possibly corresponds to TRBD1 (6 bases). V was shortened by 7 bases and J by 0 bases, with 15 bases between the two germline ends. The CDR3 sequence is 15 residues long. CDR1 is KGHSH and CDR2 is LQKENI in the germline V gene. The full variable domain, rest sourced from reference TRBV18 and TRBJ1-2, is NAGVMQNPRHLVRRRGQEARLRCSPMKGHSHVYWYRQLPEEGLKFMVYLQKENIIDESGMPKERFSAEFPKEGPSILRIQQVVRGDSAAYFCASLDRSASNYGYTFGSGTRLTVV.

This clone came up a few times. The rearrangement links TRBV10-1 to TRBJ2-1; D gene uncertain. Germline V gene lookup returns CDR1 WNHNN and CDR2 SYGVQD (reference sequence). Deletions cut 6 bases from V and 1 base from J, with 13 bases between. CDR3 length: 15 amino acids. Written as DNA, the CDR3 is TGCGCCAGCAGCCGGGTATCTAAATCCTACAATGAGCAGTTCTTC. Protein: CASSRVSKSYNEQFF.